This T cell receptor (beta chain) was identified during a study of Ad26.COV2.S vaccination and SARS-CoV-2 variants. Study-wide points: Ad26.COV2.S recipients had broader spike-specific TCRs (P = 0.0014).

Concerning this clone: Its antigen is as yet unknown.

Treatment indicated: approximately 18 received Ad26.COV2.S at low or high dose, single or two shots; 5 received placebo; per-sample allocation not given. The samples date from day 63 after the first vaccine or placebo injection. With V trimmed by 6 bases and J by 5 bases, 17 bases remained unmatched. This CDR3 region has 16 residues. Germline CDR1 is SQVTM and CDR2 is ANQGSEA. Sequenced by immunoSEQ multiplex PCR; TCRdb stores in-frame clones only, minus some. Of 360,000 or so clones listed, 70% to 90% are singletons. The TCR was taken from a person between 18 and 65 years old who received the Ad26.COV2.S COVID-19 vaccine or a placebo. Sequenced here: peripheral blood, sampled in a trial of Ad26.COV2.S vaccine versus placebo. This chain uses TRBV29-1 with TRBJ2-3; 7 bases agree with TRBD1. The CDR3 coding sequence is TGCAGCGTCGGACAAAAAACAGGGGCGTCTGGAGATACGCAGTATTTT. This codes for CSVGQKTGASGDTQYF.